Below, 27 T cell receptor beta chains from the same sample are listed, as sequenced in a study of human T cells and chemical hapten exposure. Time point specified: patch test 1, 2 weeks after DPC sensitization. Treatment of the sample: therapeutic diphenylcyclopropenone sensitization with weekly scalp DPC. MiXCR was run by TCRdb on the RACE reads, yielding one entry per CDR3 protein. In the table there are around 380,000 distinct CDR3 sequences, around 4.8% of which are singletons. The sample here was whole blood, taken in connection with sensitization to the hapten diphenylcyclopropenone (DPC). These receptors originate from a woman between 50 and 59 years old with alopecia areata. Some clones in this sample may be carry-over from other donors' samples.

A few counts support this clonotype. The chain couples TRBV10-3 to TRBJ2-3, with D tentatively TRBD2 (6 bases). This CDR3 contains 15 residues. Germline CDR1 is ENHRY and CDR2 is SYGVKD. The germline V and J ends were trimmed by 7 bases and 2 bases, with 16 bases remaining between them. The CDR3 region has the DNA TGTGCCATCACTCGGGACTTTTCCTCCACAGATACGCAGTATTTT. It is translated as CAITRDFSSTDTQYF.

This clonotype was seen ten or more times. In DNA, the CDR3 is TGTGCCAGCATATTTGGCAGGGGTTACAATGAGCAGTTCTTC. This codes for CASIFGRGYNEQFF. V and J are TRBV2 and TRBJ2-1, with D possibly matching TRBD1 (6 bases). Germline values: CDR1 SNHLY, CDR2 FYNNEI. The ends were cut back, 7 bases at V and 4 bases at J, with 14 bases in the middle. The CDR3 is 14 residues long.

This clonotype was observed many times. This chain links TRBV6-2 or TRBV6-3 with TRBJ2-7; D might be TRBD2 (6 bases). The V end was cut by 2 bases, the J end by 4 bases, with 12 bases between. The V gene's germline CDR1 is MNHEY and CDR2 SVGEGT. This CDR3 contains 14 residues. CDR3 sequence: CASSYAGFVYEQYF. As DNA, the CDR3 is TGTGCCAGCAGTTACGCGGGATTTGTATACGAGCAGTACTTC.

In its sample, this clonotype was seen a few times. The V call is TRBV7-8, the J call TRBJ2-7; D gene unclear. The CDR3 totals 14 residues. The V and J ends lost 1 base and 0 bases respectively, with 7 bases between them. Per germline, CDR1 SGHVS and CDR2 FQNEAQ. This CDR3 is CASSLGLLSYEQYF. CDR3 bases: TGTGCCAGCAGCTTAGGCCTGCTCTCCTACGAGCAGTACTTC.

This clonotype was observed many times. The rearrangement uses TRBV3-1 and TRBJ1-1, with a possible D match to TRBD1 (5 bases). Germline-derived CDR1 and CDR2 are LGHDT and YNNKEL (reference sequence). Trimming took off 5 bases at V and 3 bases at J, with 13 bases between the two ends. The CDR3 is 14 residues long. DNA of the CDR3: TGTGCCAGCAGCTCGACGGGGGGGGACACTGAAGCTTTCTTT. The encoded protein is CASSSTGGDTEAFF.

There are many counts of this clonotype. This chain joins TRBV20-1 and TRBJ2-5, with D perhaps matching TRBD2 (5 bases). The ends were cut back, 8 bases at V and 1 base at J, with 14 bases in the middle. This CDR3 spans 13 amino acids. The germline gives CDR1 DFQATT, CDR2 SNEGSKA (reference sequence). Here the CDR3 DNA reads TGCAGTCATCGCGGGCAGGTCCAAGAGACCCAGTACTTC. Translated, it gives CSHRGQVQETQYF.

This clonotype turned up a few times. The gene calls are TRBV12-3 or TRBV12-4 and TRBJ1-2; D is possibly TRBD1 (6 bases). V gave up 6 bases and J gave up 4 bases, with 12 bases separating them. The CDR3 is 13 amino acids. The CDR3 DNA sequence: TGTGCCAGCAGCGTTGGACAGCCCTATGGCTACACCTTC. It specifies CASSVGQPYGYTF.

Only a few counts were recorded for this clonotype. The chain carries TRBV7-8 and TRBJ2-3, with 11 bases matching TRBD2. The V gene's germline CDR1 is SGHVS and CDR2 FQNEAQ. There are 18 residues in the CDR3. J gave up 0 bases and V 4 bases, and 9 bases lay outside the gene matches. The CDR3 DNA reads TGTGCCAGCAGCTCGGGCCTGCTAGCGGGGGGTAGCACAGATACGCAGTATTTT. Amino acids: CASSSGLLAGGSTDTQYF. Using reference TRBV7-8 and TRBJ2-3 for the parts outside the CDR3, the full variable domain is GAGVSQSPRYKVAKRGQDVALRCDPISGHVSLFWYQQALGQGPEFLTYFQNEAQLDKSGLPSDRFFAERPEGSVSTLKIQRTQQEDSAVYLCASSSGLLAGGSTDTQYFGPGTRLTVL.

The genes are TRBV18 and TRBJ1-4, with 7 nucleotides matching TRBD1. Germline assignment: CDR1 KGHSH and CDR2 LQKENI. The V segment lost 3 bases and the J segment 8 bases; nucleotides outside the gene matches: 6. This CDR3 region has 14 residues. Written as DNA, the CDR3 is TGTGCCAGCTCACCCGACAGGGTGTCCGAAAAACTGTTTTTT. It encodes CASSPDRVSEKLFF.

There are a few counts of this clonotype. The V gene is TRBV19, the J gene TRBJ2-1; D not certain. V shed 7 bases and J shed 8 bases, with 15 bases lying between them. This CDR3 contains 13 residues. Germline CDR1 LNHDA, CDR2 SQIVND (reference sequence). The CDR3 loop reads CASIEAGLDEQFF. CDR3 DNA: TGTGCCAGTATCGAGGCAGGTTTAGATGAGCAGTTCTTC.

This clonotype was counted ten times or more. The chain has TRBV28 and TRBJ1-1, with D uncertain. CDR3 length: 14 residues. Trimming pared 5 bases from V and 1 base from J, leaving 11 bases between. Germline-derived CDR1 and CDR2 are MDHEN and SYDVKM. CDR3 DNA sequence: TGTGCCAGCAGTCCTTTGACCGAGAACACTGAAGCTTTCTTT. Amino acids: CASSPLTENTEAFF.

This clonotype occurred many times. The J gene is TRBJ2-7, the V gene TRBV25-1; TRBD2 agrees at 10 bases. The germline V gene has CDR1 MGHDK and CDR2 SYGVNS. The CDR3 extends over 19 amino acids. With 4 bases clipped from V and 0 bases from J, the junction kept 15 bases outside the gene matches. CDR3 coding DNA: TGTGCCAGCAGTGGGATCCCGGGACTAGCGACCAAAGCCTCCTACGAGCAGTACTTC. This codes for CASSGIPGLATKASYEQYF.

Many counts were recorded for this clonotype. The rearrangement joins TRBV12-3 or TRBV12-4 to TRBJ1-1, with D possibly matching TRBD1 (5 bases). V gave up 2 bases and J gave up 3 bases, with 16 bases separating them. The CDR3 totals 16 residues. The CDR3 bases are TGTGCCAGCAGTTTACGACCCACAGGCGTATACACTGAAGCTTTCTTT. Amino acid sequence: CASSLRPTGVYTEAFF.

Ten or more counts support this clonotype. For the CDR3, the DNA is TGCAGTGCTAGAAGGGCCAGCGGGAGGGCCCGGGGAGGCGAGCAGTACTTC. Its translation: CSARRASGRARGGEQYF. The V gene is TRBV20-1, the J gene TRBJ2-7; 10 nucleotides align to TRBD2. Germline CDR1 is DFQATT and CDR2 is SNEGSKA (reference sequence). Trimming took 2 bases from V and 6 from J; bases not matched to a gene: 16. CDR3 length equals 17 residues.

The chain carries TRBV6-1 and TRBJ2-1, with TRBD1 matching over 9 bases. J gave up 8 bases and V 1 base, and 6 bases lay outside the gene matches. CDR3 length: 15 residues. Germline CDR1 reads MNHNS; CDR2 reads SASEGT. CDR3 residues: CASSEEGQGYHEQFF. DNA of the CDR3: TGTGCCAGCAGTGAAGAGGGACAGGGATACCATGAGCAGTTCTTC.

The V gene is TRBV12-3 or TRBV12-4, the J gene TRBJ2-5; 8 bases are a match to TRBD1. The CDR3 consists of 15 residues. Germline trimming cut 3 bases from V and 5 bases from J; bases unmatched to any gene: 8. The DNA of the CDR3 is TGTGCCAGCAGTTTCAGGGGGCAGACGAGGGAGACCCAGTACTTC. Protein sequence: CASSFRGQTRETQYF.

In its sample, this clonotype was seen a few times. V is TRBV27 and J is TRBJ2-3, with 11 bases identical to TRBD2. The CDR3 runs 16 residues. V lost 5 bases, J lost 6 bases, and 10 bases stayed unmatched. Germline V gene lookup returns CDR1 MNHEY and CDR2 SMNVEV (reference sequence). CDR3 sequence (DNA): TGTGCCAGCAGTCTCCCACTAGCGGGAGCAACGGATACGCAGTATTTT. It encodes CASSLPLAGATDTQYF.

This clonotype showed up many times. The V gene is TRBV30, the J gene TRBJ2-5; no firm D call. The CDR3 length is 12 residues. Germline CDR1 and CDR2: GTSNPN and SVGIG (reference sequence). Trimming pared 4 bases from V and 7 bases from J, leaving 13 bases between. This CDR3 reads CAWIALWGTQYF. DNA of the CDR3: TGTGCCTGGATCGCTCTATGGGGGACCCAGTACTTC. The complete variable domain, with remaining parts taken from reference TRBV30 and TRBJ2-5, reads SQTIHQWPATLVQPVGSPLSLECTVEGTSNPNLYWYRQAAGRGLQLLFYSVGIGQISSEVPQNLSASRPQDRQFILSSKKLLLSDSGFYLCAWIALWGTQYFGPGTRLLVL.

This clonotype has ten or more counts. CDR3 loop: CASTPDDGYNEQFF. In nucleotides, the CDR3 is TGTGCCAGCACTCCCGACGATGGGTACAATGAGCAGTTCTTC. V usage is TRBV9 and J usage is TRBJ2-1; D ambiguous. The CDR3 length is 14 residues. Trimming removed 6 bases at V and 4 bases at J, with 14 bases between. The germline V gene has CDR1 SGDLS and CDR2 YYNGEE. Based on the CDR3 plus reference TRBV9 and TRBJ2-1, the full variable domain is DSGVTQTPKHLITATGQRVTLRCSPRSGDLSVYWYQQSLDQGLQFLIQYYNGEERAKGNILERFSAQQFPDLHSELNLSSLELGDSALYFCASTPDDGYNEQFFGPGTRLTVL.

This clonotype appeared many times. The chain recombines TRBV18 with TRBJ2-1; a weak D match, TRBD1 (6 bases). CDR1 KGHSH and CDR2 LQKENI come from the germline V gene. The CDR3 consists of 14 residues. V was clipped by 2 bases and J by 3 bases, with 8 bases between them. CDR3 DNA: TGTGCCAGCTCACCAGGACAGCTCTACAATGAGCAGTTCTTC. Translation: CASSPGQLYNEQFF.

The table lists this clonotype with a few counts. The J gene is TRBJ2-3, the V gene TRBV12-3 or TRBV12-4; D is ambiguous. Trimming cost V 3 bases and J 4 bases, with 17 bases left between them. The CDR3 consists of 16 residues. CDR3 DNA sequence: TGTGCCAGCAGTTTCCGCGCAGACGGATCCCCAGATACGCAGTATTTT. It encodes CASSFRADGSPDTQYF.

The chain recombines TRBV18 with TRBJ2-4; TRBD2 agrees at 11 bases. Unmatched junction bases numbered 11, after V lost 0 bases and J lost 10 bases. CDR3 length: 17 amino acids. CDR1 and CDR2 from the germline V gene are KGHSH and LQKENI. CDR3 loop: CASSPPSSGGLFWIQYF. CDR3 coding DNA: TGTGCCAGCTCACCACCGTCTAGCGGGGGGCTGTTTTGGATTCAGTACTTC.

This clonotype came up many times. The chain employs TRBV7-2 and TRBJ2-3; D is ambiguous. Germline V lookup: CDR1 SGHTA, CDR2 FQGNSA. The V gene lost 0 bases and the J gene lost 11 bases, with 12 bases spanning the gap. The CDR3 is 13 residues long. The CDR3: CASSLAGIGEQYF. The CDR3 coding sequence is TGTGCCAGCAGCTTAGCGGGGATTGGGGAGCAGTATTTT.

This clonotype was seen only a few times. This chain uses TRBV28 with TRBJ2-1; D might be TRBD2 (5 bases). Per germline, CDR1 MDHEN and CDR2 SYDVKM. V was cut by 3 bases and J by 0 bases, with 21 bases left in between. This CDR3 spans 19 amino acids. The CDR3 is CASSFIAGRRGSSYNEQFF. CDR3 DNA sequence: TGTGCCAGCAGTTTTATCGCGGGTCGGCGCGGGTCCTCCTACAATGAGCAGTTCTTC.

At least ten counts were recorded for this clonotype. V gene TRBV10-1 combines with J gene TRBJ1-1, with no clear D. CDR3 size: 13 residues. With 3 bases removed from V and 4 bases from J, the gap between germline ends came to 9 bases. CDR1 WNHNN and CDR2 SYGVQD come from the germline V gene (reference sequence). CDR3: CASSETASTEAFF. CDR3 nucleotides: TGCGCCAGCAGTGAAACAGCGAGCACTGAAGCTTTCTTT.

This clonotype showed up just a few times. In DNA form, the CDR3 reads TGTGCCAGCAGCCCAAAGGCCTCCTATGGCTACACCTTC. This gives the protein CASSPKASYGYTF. This chain joins TRBV3-1 and TRBJ1-2; D gene unclear. The germline CDR1 and CDR2 sequences are LGHDT and YNNKEL (reference sequence). This CDR3 region has 13 residues. Trimming took off 4 bases at V and 4 bases at J, with 10 bases between the two ends.

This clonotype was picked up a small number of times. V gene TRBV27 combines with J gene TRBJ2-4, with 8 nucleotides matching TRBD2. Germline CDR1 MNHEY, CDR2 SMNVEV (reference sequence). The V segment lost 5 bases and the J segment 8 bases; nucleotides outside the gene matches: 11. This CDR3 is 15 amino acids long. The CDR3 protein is CASSPIRAGEHIQYF. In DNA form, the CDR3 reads TGTGCCAGCAGTCCAATAAGAGCGGGAGAGCACATTCAGTACTTC.